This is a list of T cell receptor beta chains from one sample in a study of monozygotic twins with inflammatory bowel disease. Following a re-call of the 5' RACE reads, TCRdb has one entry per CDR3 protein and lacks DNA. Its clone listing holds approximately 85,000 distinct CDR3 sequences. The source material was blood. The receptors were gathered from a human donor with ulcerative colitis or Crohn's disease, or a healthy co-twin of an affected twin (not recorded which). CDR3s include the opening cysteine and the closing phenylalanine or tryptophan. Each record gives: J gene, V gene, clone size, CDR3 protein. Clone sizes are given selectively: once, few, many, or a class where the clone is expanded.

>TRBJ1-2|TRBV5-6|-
CASSLGNTAVYGYTF
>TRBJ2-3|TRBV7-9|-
CASSQTAGASTDTQYF
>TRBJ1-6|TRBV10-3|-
CAISDPSVRINSPLHF
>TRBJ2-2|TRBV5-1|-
CASSLIGEPGELFF
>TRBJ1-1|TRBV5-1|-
CASSPFYLNTEAFF
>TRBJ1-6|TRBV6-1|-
CASTGQPNSPLHF
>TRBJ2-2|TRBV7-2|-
CASSFVSSGAGELFF
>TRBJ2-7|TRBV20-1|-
CSAWWRDFATYEQYF
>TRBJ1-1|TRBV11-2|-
CASSLFRGVDTEAFF
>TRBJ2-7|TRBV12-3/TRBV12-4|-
CASSRGLAGLTSYEQYF
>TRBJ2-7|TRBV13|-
CASSNFRDRREEQYF
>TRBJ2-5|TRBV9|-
CASSSSGVQETQYF
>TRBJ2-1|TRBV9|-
CASSPGGLAGYNEQFF
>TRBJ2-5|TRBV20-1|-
CSAREITRDQETQDF
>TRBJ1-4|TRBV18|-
CASSHGTEKGEKLFF
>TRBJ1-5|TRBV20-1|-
CSARASDRGPNQPQHF
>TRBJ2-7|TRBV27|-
CASSFSRGTEQYF
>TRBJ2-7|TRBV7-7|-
CASSPGRGWGYEQYF
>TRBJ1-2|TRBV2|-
CASSSRGGRDYGYTF
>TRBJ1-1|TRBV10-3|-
CAISESWSFEAFF
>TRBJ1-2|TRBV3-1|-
CASSLSTSFSNYGYTF
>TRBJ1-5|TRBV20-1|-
CSASRQGNSNQPQHF
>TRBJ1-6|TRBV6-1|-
CASTASGTSYNSPLHF
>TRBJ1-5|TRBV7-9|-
CASSLWTGLYPQPQHF
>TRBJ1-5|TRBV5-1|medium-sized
CASSLAGNQPQHF
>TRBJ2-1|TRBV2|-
CASQEVAGRYNEQFF
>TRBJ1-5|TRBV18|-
CASSLRTGAGEPQHF
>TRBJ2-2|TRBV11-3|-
CASSLDYGQGWNAGELFF
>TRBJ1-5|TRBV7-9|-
CASSPQGTGQPQHF
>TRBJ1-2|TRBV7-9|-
CASRRQMGDDNCGYTF
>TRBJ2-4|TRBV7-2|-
CASSSRTGAKNIQYF
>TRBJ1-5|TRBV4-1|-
CASSLWTGTNQPQHF
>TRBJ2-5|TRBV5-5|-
CASSLSVTGGLRETQYF
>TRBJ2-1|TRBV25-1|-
CASSDTVWGQGNNEQFF
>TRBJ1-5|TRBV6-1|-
CASSDYRVGNQPQHF
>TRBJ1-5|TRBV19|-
CASSVTGFGQPQHF
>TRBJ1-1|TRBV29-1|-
CSVVVWDSSGTEAFF
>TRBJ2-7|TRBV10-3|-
CAISDENRVTNEQYF
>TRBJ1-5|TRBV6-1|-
CASSEGVGWAGRDQPQHF
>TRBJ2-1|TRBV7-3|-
CASSLSGQGGFEQFF
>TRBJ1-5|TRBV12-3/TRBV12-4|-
CASSFRSNQPQHF
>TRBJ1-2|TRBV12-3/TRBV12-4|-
CASIRVEGNYGYTF